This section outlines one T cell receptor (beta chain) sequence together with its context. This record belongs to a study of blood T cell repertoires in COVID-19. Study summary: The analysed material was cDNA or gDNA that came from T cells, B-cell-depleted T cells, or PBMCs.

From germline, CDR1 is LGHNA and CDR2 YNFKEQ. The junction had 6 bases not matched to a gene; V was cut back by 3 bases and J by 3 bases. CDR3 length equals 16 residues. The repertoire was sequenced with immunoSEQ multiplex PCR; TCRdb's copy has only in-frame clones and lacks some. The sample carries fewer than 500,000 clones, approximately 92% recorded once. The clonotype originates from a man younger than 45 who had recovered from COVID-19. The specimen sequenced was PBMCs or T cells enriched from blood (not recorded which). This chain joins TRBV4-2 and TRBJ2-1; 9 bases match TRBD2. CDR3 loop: CASSQEIAGDYNEQFF. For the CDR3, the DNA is TGTGCCAGCAGCCAGGAAATAGCGGGAGACTACAATGAGCAGTTCTTC.